One and the same sample provided the 9 T cell receptor beta chains below, sequenced in a study of blood T cell repertoires in COVID-19. Some clones are missing from TCRdb's copy, which holds only in-frame ones; the method was immunoSEQ multiplex PCR. The sample contains some 390,000 clones, about nine tenths of which appear only once. Sample: PBMCs or T cells enriched from blood (not recorded which). These receptors all stem from a woman in her twenties or thirties who had recovered from COVID-19.

The V and J genes are TRBV4-2 and TRBJ1-3, with D unresolved. V shed 4 bases and J shed 0 bases, with 16 bases lying between them. CDR1 and CDR2 (germline): LGHNA, YNFKEQ. The CDR3 consists of 17 residues. This CDR3 reads CASSRELGLSSGNTIYF. The CDR3 nucleotides are TGTGCCAGCAGCCGAGAGTTAGGACTGAGCTCTGGAAACACCATATATTTT.

V usage is TRBV7-9 and J usage is TRBJ2-7, with TRBD2 as a possible D gene (5 bases). Looked up from germline, CDR1 is SEHNR and CDR2 is FQNEAQ (reference sequence). Trimming shortened V by 4 bases and J by 3 bases, and 10 bases separated the two germline ends. The CDR3 is 13 amino acids. The CDR3 DNA reads as TGTGCCAGCAGCTCCGGGGTATACTACGAGCAGTACTTC. It specifies CASSSGVYYEQYF.

The V call is TRBV27, the J call TRBJ1-3; D might be TRBD1 (6 bases). There are 15 residues in the CDR3. The germline gives CDR1 MNHEY, CDR2 SMNVEV (reference sequence). The V and J ends lost 5 bases and 0 bases respectively, with 11 bases between them. The CDR3 DNA sequence: TGTGCCAGCAGTCCCAGGGGATCCTCTGGAAACACCATATATTTT. Translating gives CASSPRGSSGNTIYF.

This clone came up many times. This chain uses TRBV6-5 with TRBJ2-2; TRBD2 matches at 11 bases. V lost 2 bases and J lost 5; bases outside the gene matches: 4. The germline gives CDR1 MNHEY, CDR2 SVGAGI. CDR3 length equals 16 residues. CDR3 region: CASSYTSGGDTGELFF. The CDR3 nucleotides are TGTGCCAGCAGTTACACTAGCGGGGGAGATACCGGGGAGCTGTTTTTT.

CDR3 DNA sequence: TGTGCCAGCACCGGGACAGCCCGCTCACCCCTCCACTTT. Translation: CASTGTARSPLHF. The genes are TRBV2 and TRBJ1-6; 7 nucleotides line up with TRBD1. Germline CDR1 is SNHLY and CDR2 is FYNNEI. V shed 7 bases, J shed 10 bases, and the junction held 7 bases outside the gene matches. The CDR3 has 13 amino acids. The full variable domain, its missing parts supplied by reference TRBV2 and TRBJ1-6, is EPEVTQTPSHQVTQMGQEVILRCVPISNHLYFYWYRQILGQKVEFLVSFYNNEISEKSEIFDDQFSVERPDGSNFTLKIRSTKLEDSAMYFCASTGTARSPLHFGNGTRLTVT.

V and J are TRBV7-6 and TRBJ2-7, with 7 bases matching TRBD1. CDR1 is SGHVS, CDR2 FNYEAQ, per germline. J lost 6 bases, V lost 5 bases, and 7 bases had no gene match. The CDR3 is made up of 13 amino acids. The CDR3 DNA is TGTGCCAGCAGCACAGACAGGGTCAGCGAGCAGTACTTC. This sequence encodes CASSTDRVSEQYF.

In regard to this clone: Its ends do not fully match the called genes, so a read error is possible. The chain carries TRBV6-5 and TRBJ1-2; D is unresolved. Looked up from germline, CDR1 is MNHEY and CDR2 is SVGAGI. CDR3 size: 16 residues. The CDR3: CVSSYSQDWNRDGYTF. CDR3 nucleotide sequence: TGTGTCAGCAGTTACTCGCAGGACTGGAATAGGGATGGCTACACCTTC.

The genes are TRBV5-4 and TRBJ2-7; possible D gene TRBD1, 5 bases. Trimming cost V 2 bases and J 2 bases, with 8 bases left between them. The germline V gene has CDR1 SGHNT and CDR2 YYREEE (reference sequence). This CDR3 region has 13 residues. In nucleotides, the CDR3 is TGTGCCAGCAGCTTTCAGGGCACCTACGAGCAGTACTTC. This gives the protein CASSFQGTYEQYF.

The chain recombines TRBV3-1 (or the pseudogene TRBV3-2) with TRBJ2-1; D is ambiguous. This CDR3 is built from 13 residues. Germline-derived CDR1 and CDR2 are LGHDT and YNNKEL (reference sequence). V dropped 0 bases and J dropped 10 bases, with 10 bases sitting between them. The CDR3: CASSQDPGYEQFF. In DNA, the CDR3 is TGTGCCAGCAGCCAAGATCCCGGGTACGAGCAGTTCTTC.